This TCR beta chain was found in a study of control samples from healthy donors and cancer patients. The CDR3 is made up of 15 amino acids. The ends lost 6 bases at V and 3 bases at J; junction bases unmatched: 10. Per the germline V gene, CDR1 is SNHLY and CDR2 is FYNNEI. Method: immunoSEQ multiplex PCR; TCRdb's copy keeps in-frame clones and lacks some. The top ten hold about 22% of the sample, which has more than 35,000 clones, around 88% seen once. Sequenced sample: PBMCs. The receptor was derived from a woman in her sixties or seventies with lung cancer. This chain links TRBV2 with TRBJ1-2; 7 nucleotides agree with TRBD1. Here the CDR3 DNA reads TGTGCCAGCAGGAACACAGGGGAATGGGACTATGGCTACACCTTC. Its translation is CASRNTGEWDYGYTF.